The rows below give T cell receptor beta chains drawn from one sample of a study of blood T cells in healthy people across ages. One entry per CDR3 protein, called by TCRdb with MiXCR from the 5' RACE reads. The sample includes hundreds of thousands of distinct CDR3 sequences, 35% to 40% of them seen just once. The sequenced sample consisted of blood. The receptors shown here come from a man aged 18 to 30 in good health. The CDR3 runs from the conserved cysteine through the conserved F or W. The D gene is left open where the match is weak. Not every row has a clone size; where given, it reads once, few, many or a size class.

V: TRBV7-9
J: TRBJ2-7
size: -
D: TRBD2
DNA: TGTGCCAGCAGCCCTCAGCGGGATCACGAGCAGTACTTC
CDR3: CASSPQRDHEQYF

V: TRBV27
J: TRBJ1-5
size: -
D: -
DNA: TGTGCCAGCAGCCCCCGGCTTGACGGGGGGGTCGGCGCGTATAGCAATCAGCCCCAGCATTTT
CDR3: CASSPRLDGGVGAYSNQPQHF

V: TRBV21-1
J: TRBJ2-5
size: -
D: -
DNA: TGTGCCAGCAGCAATTACTGGGGCAGCCAAGAGACCCAGTACTTC
CDR3: CASSNYWGSQETQYF

V: TRBV5-1
J: TRBJ1-6
size: few
D: TRBD1
DNA: TGCGCCAGCAGCTTCACCGGGACAGGGGGTTCACCCCTCCACTTT
CDR3: CASSFTGTGGSPLHF

V: TRBV12-5
J: TRBJ1-1
size: -
D: TRBD1
DNA: TGTGCTAGTGGTTCCACAGGGGGCCTAAGTGGGTTTCGTTCTGAAGCTTTCTTT
CDR3: CASGSTGGLSGFRSEAFF

V: TRBV7-2
J: TRBJ2-3
size: -
D: TRBD2
DNA: TGTGCCAGCAAGGCGGGAGGGACAGTAGATACGCAGTATTTT
CDR3: CASKAGGTVDTQYF

V: TRBV12-3/TRBV12-4
J: TRBJ2-7
size: few
D: TRBD1
DNA: TGTGCCAGCAGTTTACGGCAGGGGGTCCACGAGCAGTACTTC
CDR3: CASSLRQGVHEQYF

V: TRBV27
J: TRBJ1-2
size: many
D: -
DNA: TGTGCCAGCAGTTTAAAAGGGGGGAACTATGGCTACACCTTC
CDR3: CASSLKGGNYGYTF

V: TRBV18
J: TRBJ2-4
size: few
D: -
DNA: TGTGCCAGCTCACCACGGGATACGAACATTCAGTACTTC
CDR3: CASSPRDTNIQYF

V: TRBV5-1
J: TRBJ1-4
size: -
D: -
DNA: TGCGCCAGCAGCCCAACAGAGTCCTATGAAAAACTGTTTTTT
CDR3: CASSPTESYEKLFF

V: TRBV7-6
J: TRBJ2-4
size: many
D: TRBD1
DNA: TGTGCCAGCAGCCCCATAGACAGGGGATTTACAGGGCAGTACTTC
CDR3: CASSPIDRGFTGQYF

V: TRBV12-3/TRBV12-4
J: TRBJ1-2
size: -
D: -
DNA: TGTGCCAGTGGTGAGTCCCTCTATGGCTACACCTTC
CDR3: CASGESLYGYTF

V: TRBV5-4
J: TRBJ2-7
size: few
D: -
DNA: TGTGCCAGCAGCTTGGGGGGGATTGGGGTATACAATGAGCAGTACTTC
CDR3: CASSLGGIGVYNEQYF

V: TRBV9
J: TRBJ2-7
size: -
D: -
DNA: TGTGCCAGCAAGGCGGCAGGGTCAAACGAGCAGTACTTC
CDR3: CASKAAGSNEQYF

V: TRBV4-2
J: TRBJ1-5
size: -
D: -
DNA: TGTGCCAGCAGCCACAAACAGAGTAACAATCAGCCCCAGCATTTT
CDR3: CASSHKQSNNQPQHF

V: TRBV6-2/TRBV6-3
J: TRBJ2-7
size: -
D: -
DNA: TGTGCCAGCAGTAGGGGTACAGCCGGCTCCTACGAGCAGTACTTC
CDR3: CASSRGTAGSYEQYF

V: TRBV7-9
J: TRBJ2-5
size: few
D: TRBD2
DNA: TGTGCCAGCAGCTTGCCTAGCGGGGTACAAGAGACCCAGTACTTC
CDR3: CASSLPSGVQETQYF

V: TRBV4-1
J: TRBJ2-1
size: few
D: TRBD2
DNA: TGCGCCAGCAGCCAAGAGAAGCGGGGGCCGCCGAGCTCCTACAATGAGCAGTTCTTC
CDR3: CASSQEKRGPPSSYNEQFF

V: TRBV2
J: TRBJ1-2
size: -
D: -
DNA: TGTGCCAGCTTCGACCTGGTCCTGACCTCCTATGGCTACACCTTC
CDR3: CASFDLVLTSYGYTF

V: TRBV7-8
J: TRBJ2-1
size: -
D: -
DNA: TGTGCCAGCGCCAGGGAGGGGGCCTCCTACAATGAGCAGTTCTTC
CDR3: CASAREGASYNEQFF

V: TRBV6-5
J: TRBJ2-1
size: -
D: TRBD2
DNA: TGTGCCAGCGGTGGGGAGGGCATTAGCTACAATGAGCAGTTCTTC
CDR3: CASGGEGISYNEQFF

V: TRBV7-8
J: TRBJ2-7
size: few
D: TRBD2
DNA: TGTGCCAGCAGCCCTTCCCGGCTAGCGGGGATATACAATGAGCAGTACTTC
CDR3: CASSPSRLAGIYNEQYF

V: TRBV6-6
J: TRBJ2-7
size: -
D: -
DNA: TGTGCCAGCAGGCAGACAGTCGGCGACTACGAGCAGTACTTC
CDR3: CASRQTVGDYEQYF

V: TRBV27
J: TRBJ1-4
size: few
D: -
DNA: TGTGCCAGCAGTTTGAGGTCCAGGGAGAAAGTGGCTGAAAAACTGTTTTTT
CDR3: CASSLRSREKVAEKLFF

V: TRBV6-1
J: TRBJ2-7
size: many
D: -
DNA: TGTGCCAGCAGTGACGATGGGTACGAGCAGTACTTC
CDR3: CASSDDGYEQYF

V: TRBV7-3
J: TRBJ2-7
size: -
D: TRBD1
DNA: TGTGCCAGCAGCTTAGTGGACAGGTTAAGTTTCTCCTACGAGCAGTACTTC
CDR3: CASSLVDRLSFSYEQYF

V: TRBV5-1
J: TRBJ2-3
size: few
D: -
DNA: TGCGCCAGCAGCCCTCAGGGACGAGCTCCCACAGATACGCAGTATTTT
CDR3: CASSPQGRAPTDTQYF

V: TRBV20-1
J: TRBJ1-4
size: many
D: -
DNA: TGCAGTGCCGTATTCCCCCCGACTAATGAAAAACTGTTTTTT
CDR3: CSAVFPPTNEKLFF

V: TRBV12-3/TRBV12-4
J: TRBJ1-4
size: -
D: TRBD1
DNA: TGTGCCAGCAGTTCGGTACAGGGGTATGAAAAACTGTTTTTT
CDR3: CASSSVQGYEKLFF

V: TRBV5-6
J: TRBJ1-2
size: few
D: -
DNA: TGTGCCAGCAGCTTTGCGGGAACCTATGGCTACACCTTC
CDR3: CASSFAGTYGYTF

V: TRBV9
J: TRBJ1-5
size: few
D: -
DNA: TGTGCCAGCGGTAGGGAGGATCAGCCCCAGCATTTT
CDR3: CASGREDQPQHF

V: TRBV5-1
J: TRBJ2-3
size: -
D: TRBD2
DNA: TGCGCCAGCAGCTTCGGACTAGCGGGAGAGATGAGCACAGATACGCAGTATTTT
CDR3: CASSFGLAGEMSTDTQYF

V: TRBV4-2
J: TRBJ2-5
size: -
D: -
DNA: TGTGCCAGCAGCCAAGATCAGGGCGGGGAGACCCAGTACTTC
CDR3: CASSQDQGGETQYF

V: TRBV27
J: TRBJ1-5
size: few
D: -
DNA: TGTGCCAGCAGGCCGTTAAGCAATCAGCCCCAGCATTTT
CDR3: CASRPLSNQPQHF

V: TRBV7-2
J: TRBJ1-1
size: -
D: -
DNA: TGTGCCAGCAGGTCCGGGAGGGACAACACTGAAGCTTTCTTT
CDR3: CASRSGRDNTEAFF

V: TRBV2
J: TRBJ1-2
size: few
D: -
DNA: TGTGCCAGCCTGCACAGGGATAGAGATGGCTACACCTTC
CDR3: CASLHRDRDGYTF

V: TRBV20-1
J: TRBJ2-7
size: few
D: TRBD2
DNA: TGCAGTGCTAGTGATAGTCTAGCGGGGGGGTACAATGAGCAGTACTTC
CDR3: CSASDSLAGGYNEQYF

V: TRBV10-3
J: TRBJ2-3
size: many
D: -
DNA: TGTGCCATCAGTGGTCGGCAAGAAGCCTTTCAGTATTTT
CDR3: CAISGRQEAFQYF

V: TRBV12-3/TRBV12-4
J: TRBJ1-1
size: -
D: TRBD1
DNA: TGTGCCAGCTGCTCGGGACAGCAGAACACTGAAGCTTTCTTT
CDR3: CASCSGQQNTEAFF

V: TRBV7-2
J: TRBJ2-3
size: few
D: TRBD1
DNA: TGTGCCAGCAGCCCTTCCCGGGACAGTGCCGATACGCAGTATTTT
CDR3: CASSPSRDSADTQYF

V: TRBV15
J: TRBJ1-2
size: many
D: -
DNA: TGTGCCACCAGCAGAGAAACAACAGAAGTGGGTGGCTACACCTTC
CDR3: CATSRETTEVGGYTF

V: TRBV5-1
J: TRBJ2-1
size: few
D: TRBD2
DNA: TGCGCCAGCAGCTTGGACCTAGCGGGGGGGCAGAGTGAGCAGTTCTTC
CDR3: CASSLDLAGGQSEQFF

V: TRBV6-6
J: TRBJ2-7
size: -
D: TRBD1
DNA: TGTGCCAGCAGTTACGGGCAGGGACAGGAGCAGTACTTC
CDR3: CASSYGQGQEQYF

V: TRBV5-6
J: TRBJ2-4
size: -
D: -
DNA: TGTGCCAGCAGCTTGATTCTCGAGCTAGCCAAAAACATTCAGTACTTC
CDR3: CASSLILELAKNIQYF

V: TRBV6-6
J: TRBJ2-3
size: -
D: -
DNA: TGTGCCACCCTTGGGGGAATAGATACGCAGTATTTT
CDR3: CATLGGIDTQYF

V: TRBV5-1
J: TRBJ2-7
size: few
D: TRBD1
DNA: TGCGCCAGCAGCGGGGACAGACCTCCCAACGAGCAGTACTTC
CDR3: CASSGDRPPNEQYF

V: TRBV9
J: TRBJ1-1
size: -
D: -
DNA: TGTGCCAGCAGCGTAACTCCAGCAGGGAGGAACACTGAAGCTTTCTTT
CDR3: CASSVTPAGRNTEAFF

V: TRBV6-6
J: TRBJ1-1
size: few
D: -
DNA: TGTGCCAGCAGCCGGGACGAAGCTTTCTTT
CDR3: CASSRDEAFF

V: TRBV25-1
J: TRBJ2-5
size: many
D: -
DNA: TGTGCCAGCAGTGGGACCGCCGCGAAGACCCAGTACTTC
CDR3: CASSGTAAKTQYF

V: TRBV6-1
J: TRBJ2-6
size: few
D: -
DNA: TGTGCCAGCCGCGACCCAATTCGAGGCACGAGCTCTGGGGCCAACGTCCTGACTTTC
CDR3: CASRDPIRGTSSGANVLTF

V: TRBV9
J: TRBJ2-5
size: -
D: -
DNA: TGTGCCAGCAGCGTAGCCGCAGGGCGGTCAGAGACCCAGTACTTC
CDR3: CASSVAAGRSETQYF

V: TRBV7-7
J: TRBJ2-3
size: many
D: -
DNA: TGTGCCAGCAGCTCAGGGGTGGAAGATACGCAGTATTTT
CDR3: CASSSGVEDTQYF

V: TRBV10-3
J: TRBJ2-7
size: -
D: TRBD1
DNA: TGTGCCATTGGGACAGACATCTACGAGCAGTACTTC
CDR3: CAIGTDIYEQYF